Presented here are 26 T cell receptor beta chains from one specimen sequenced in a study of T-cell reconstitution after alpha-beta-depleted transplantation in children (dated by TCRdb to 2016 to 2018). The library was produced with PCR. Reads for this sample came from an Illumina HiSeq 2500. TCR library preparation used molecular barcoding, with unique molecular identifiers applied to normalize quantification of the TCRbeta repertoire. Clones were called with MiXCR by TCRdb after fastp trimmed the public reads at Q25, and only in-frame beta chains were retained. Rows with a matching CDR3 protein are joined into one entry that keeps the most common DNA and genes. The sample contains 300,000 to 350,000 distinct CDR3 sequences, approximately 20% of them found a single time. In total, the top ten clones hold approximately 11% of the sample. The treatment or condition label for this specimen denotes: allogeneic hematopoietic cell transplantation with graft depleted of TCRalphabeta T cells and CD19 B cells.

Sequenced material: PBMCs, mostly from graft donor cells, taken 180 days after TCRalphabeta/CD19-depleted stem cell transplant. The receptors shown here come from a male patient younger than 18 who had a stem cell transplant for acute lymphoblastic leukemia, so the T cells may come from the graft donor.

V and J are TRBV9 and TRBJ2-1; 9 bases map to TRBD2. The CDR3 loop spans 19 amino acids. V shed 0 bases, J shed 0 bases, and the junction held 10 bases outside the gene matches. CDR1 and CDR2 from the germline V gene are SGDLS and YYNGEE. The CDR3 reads CASSVVGQLTSGSYNEQFF. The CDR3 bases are TGTGCCAGCAGCGTAGTTGGGCAGCTGACTAGCGGCTCCTACAATGAGCAGTTCTTC.

The CDR3 here is CASSHADLGEGYEQYF. For the CDR3, the DNA is TGTGCCAGCAGCCACGCCGACTTAGGCGAGGGATACGAGCAGTACTTC. The chain recombines TRBV3-1 with TRBJ2-7; D may be TRBD2 (5 bases). Germline assignment: CDR1 LGHDT and CDR2 YNNKEL (reference sequence). The CDR3 covers 16 residues. V was trimmed by 3 bases and J by 4 bases, leaving 19 bases between them.

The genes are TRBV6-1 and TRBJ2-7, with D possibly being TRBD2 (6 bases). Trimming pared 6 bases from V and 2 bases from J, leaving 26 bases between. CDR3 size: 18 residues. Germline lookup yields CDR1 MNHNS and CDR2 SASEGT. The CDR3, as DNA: TGTGCCAGCAGCCCTAGGCCAGCCTTAGCGGCGTACACCTACGAGCAGTACTTC. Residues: CASSPRPALAAYTYEQYF.

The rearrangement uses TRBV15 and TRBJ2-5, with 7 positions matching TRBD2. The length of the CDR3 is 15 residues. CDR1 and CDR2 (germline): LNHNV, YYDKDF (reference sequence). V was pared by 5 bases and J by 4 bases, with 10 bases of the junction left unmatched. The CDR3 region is CATSESRWGGETQYF. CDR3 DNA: TGTGCCACCAGCGAGAGCCGGTGGGGGGGAGAGACCCAGTACTTC.

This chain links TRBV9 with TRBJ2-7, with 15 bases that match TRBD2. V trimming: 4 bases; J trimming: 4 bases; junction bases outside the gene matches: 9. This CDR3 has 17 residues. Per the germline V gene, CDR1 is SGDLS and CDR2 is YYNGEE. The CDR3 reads CASSLSGLAGGPYEQYF. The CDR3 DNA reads TGTGCCAGCAGCCTTTCCGGACTAGCGGGAGGGCCGTACGAGCAGTACTTC.

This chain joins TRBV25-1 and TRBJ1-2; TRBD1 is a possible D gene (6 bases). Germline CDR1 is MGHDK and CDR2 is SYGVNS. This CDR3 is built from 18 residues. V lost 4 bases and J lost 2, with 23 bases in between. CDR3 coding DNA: TGTGCCAGCAGTGCAACCTTTTACCGGGACACTCCAAACTATGGCTACACCTTC. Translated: CASSATFYRDTPNYGYTF.

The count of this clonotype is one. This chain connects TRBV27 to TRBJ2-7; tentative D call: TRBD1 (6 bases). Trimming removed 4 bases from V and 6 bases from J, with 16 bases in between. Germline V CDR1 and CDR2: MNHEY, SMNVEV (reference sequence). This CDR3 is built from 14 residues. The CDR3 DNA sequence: TGTGCCAGCAGTTCCCAATCAGGGGTAGGCGAGCAGTACTTC. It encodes CASSSQSGVGEQYF.

The CDR3 coding sequence is TGTGCCAGCAGCCACCCGAGGACTAGCGGGGTAAGCTCCTACAATGAGCAGTTCTTC. Translated: CASSHPRTSGVSSYNEQFF. The chain carries TRBV7-3 and TRBJ2-1; 12 bases are a match to TRBD2. The V and J ends lost 5 bases and 0 bases, in that order; junction bases with no gene match: 11. CDR3 length: 19 amino acids. Germline loops: CDR1 SGHTA, CDR2 FQGTGA.

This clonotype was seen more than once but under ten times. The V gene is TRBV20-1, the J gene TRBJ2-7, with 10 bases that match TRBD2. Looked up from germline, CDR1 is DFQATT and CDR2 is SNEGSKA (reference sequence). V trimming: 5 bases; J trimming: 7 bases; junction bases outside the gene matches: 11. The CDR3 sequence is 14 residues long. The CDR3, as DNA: TGCAGTGCTTCGCGGGGGGGACTAGCGTGGGAGCAGTACTTC. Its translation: CSASRGGLAWEQYF.

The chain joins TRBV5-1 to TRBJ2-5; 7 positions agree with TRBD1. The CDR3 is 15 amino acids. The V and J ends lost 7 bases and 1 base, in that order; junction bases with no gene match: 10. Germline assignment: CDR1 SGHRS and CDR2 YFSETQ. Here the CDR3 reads CASSLEAGGQETQYF. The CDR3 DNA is TGCGCCAGCTCGCTCGAGGCAGGGGGCCAAGAGACCCAGTACTTC.

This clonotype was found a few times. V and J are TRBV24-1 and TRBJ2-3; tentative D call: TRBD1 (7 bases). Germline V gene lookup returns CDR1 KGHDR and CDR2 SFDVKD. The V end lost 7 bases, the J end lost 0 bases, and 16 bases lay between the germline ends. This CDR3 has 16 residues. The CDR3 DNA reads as TGTGCCACCAGCAAGCCGACAGGGACTAGCACAGATACGCAGTATTTT. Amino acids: CATSKPTGTSTDTQYF.

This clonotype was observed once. CDR3: CASSEGDSYNEQFF. In DNA, the CDR3 is TGTGCCAGCAGTGAAGGGGACAGTTACAATGAGCAGTTCTTC. The V gene is TRBV2, the J gene TRBJ2-1; TRBD1 agrees at 7 bases. Trimming took 1 base from V and 4 from J; bases not matched to a gene: 1. Germline CDR1 is SNHLY and CDR2 is FYNNEI. There are 14 residues in the CDR3. Full variable domain (rest looked up from reference TRBV2 and TRBJ2-1): EPEVTQTPSHQVTQMGQEVILRCVPISNHLYFYWYRQILGQKVEFLVSFYNNEISEKSEIFDDQFSVERPDGSNFTLKIRSTKLEDSAMYFCASSEGDSYNEQFFGPGTRLTVL.

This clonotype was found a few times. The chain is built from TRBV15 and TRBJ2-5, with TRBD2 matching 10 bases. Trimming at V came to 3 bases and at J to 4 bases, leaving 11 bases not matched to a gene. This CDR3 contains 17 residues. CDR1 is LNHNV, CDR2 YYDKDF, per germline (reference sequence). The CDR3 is CATSSTYLAGERETQYF. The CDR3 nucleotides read TGTGCCACCAGCAGTACATATCTAGCGGGAGAAAGAGAGACCCAGTACTTC.

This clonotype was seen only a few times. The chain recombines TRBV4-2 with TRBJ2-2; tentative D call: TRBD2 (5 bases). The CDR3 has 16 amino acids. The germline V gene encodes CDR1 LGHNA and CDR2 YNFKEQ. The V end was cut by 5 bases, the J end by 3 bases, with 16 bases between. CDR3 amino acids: CASSTRTGKDTGELFF. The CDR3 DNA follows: TGTGCCAGCAGCACCCGAACGGGGAAGGACACCGGGGAGCTGTTTTTT.

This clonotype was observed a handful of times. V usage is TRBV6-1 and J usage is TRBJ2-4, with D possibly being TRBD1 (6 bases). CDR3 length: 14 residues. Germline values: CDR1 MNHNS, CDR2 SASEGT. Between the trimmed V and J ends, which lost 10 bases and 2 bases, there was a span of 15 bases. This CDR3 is CATEQGFPKNIQYF. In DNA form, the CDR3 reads TGTGCCACCGAACAGGGCTTTCCCAAAAACATTCAGTACTTC.

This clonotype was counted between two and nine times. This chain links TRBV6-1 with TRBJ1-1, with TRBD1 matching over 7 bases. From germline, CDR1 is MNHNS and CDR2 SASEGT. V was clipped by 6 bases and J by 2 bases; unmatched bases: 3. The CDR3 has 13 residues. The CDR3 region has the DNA TGTGCCAGCAGACCAGGGGGTAACACTGAAGCTTTCTTT. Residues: CASRPGGNTEAFF.

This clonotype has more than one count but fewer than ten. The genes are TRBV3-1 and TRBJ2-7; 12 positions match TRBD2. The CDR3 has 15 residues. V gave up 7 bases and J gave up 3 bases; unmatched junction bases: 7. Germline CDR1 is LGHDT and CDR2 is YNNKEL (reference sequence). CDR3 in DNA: TGTGCCAGCACCTTGGGACTAGCGGGTGTCTACGAGCAGTACTTC. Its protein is CASTLGLAGVYEQYF.

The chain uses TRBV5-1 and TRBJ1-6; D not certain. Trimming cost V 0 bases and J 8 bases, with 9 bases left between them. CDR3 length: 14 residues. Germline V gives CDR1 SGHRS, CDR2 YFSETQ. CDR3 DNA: TGCGCCAGCAGCTTGGGTATTGAGGATTCACCCCTCCACTTT. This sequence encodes CASSLGIEDSPLHF.

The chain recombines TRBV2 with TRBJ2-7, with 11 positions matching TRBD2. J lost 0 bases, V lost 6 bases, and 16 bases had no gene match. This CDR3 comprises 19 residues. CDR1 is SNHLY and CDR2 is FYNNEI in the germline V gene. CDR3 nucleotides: TGTGCCAGCAGCGCTAGGTGGCTAGCGGGAGGTCTCCCCTCCTACGAGCAGTACTTC. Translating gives CASSARWLAGGLPSYEQYF. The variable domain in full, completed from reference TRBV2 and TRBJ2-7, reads EPEVTQTPSHQVTQMGQEVILRCVPISNHLYFYWYRQILGQKVEFLVSFYNNEISEKSEIFDDQFSVERPDGSNFTLKIRSTKLEDSAMYFCASSARWLAGGLPSYEQYFGPGTRLTVT.

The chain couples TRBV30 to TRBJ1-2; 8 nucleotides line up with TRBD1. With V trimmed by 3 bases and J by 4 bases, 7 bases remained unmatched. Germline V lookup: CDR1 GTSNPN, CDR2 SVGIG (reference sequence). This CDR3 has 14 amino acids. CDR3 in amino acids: CAWRGTGRGYGYTF. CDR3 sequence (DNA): TGTGCCTGGAGGGGGACAGGTCGAGGCTATGGCTACACCTTC.

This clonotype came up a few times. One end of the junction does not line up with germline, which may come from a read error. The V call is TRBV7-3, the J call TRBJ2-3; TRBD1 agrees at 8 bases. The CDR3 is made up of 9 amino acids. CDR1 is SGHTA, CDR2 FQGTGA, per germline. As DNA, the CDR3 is TGTGCCAGCAGCACCCGGGACAGGTGG. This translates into CASSTRDRW.

The CDR3 coding sequence is TGTGCCAGCAGTGAAGTAGGGGGCGGCAATCAGCCCCAGCATTTT. The encoded protein is CASSEVGGGNQPQHF. The gene calls are TRBV25-1 and TRBJ1-5, with TRBD1 identical over 7 bases. CDR1 MGHDK and CDR2 SYGVNS come from the germline V gene. This CDR3 contains 15 residues. J was trimmed by 2 bases and V by 2 bases; bases with no gene match: 3.

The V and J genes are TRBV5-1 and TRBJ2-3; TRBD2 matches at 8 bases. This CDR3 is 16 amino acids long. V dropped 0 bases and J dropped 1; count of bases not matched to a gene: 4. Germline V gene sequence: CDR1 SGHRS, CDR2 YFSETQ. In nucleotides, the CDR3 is TGCGCCAGCAGCTTGGAGCCTAGCGGGCGCACAGATACGCAGTATTTT. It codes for CASSLEPSGRTDTQYF.

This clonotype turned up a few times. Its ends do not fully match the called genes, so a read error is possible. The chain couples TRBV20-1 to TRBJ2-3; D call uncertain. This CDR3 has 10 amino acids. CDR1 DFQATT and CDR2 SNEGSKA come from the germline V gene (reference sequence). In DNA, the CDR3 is TGCAGTGCTAGACCAGCAGGTGGGGATTTT. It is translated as CSARPAGGDF.

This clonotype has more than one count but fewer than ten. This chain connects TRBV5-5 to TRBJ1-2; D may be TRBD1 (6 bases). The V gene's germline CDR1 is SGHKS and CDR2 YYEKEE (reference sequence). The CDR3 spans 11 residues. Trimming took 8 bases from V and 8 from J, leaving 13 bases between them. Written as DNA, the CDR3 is TGTGCCAGTAACAGGGATTACGGCTACACCTTC. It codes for CASNRDYGYTF.

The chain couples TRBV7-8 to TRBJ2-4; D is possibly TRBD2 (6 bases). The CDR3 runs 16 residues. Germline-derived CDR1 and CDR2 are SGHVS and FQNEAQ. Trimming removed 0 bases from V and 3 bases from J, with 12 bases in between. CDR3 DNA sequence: TGTGCCAGCAGCTTAGCGGGGGAGGTTTACAAAAACATTCAGTACTTC. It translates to CASSLAGEVYKNIQYF. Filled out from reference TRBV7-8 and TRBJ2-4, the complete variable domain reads GAGVSQSPRYKVAKRGQDVALRCDPISGHVSLFWYQQALGQGPEFLTYFQNEAQLDKSGLPSDRFFAERPEGSVSTLKIQRTQQEDSAVYLCASSLAGEVYKNIQYFGAGTRLSVL.